Shown below are 4 T cell receptor beta chains from a single sample sequenced in a study of blood T cells in healthy people across ages. Primed by a sample-barcoded 5' primer and a J-beta primer mix, a second PCR proceeded for about 6 to 12 cycles. TCRdb used MiXCR to reprocess the 5' RACE reads, holding one entry per CDR3 protein. This sample has about 290,000 distinct CDR3 sequences; roughly 27% occur once, and the top ten carry roughly 28%. Sequencing used blood. The receptors stem from a woman aged 70-85 years in good health.

The CDR3 spells CASSDDISYEQYF. CDR3 in DNA: TGTGCCAGCAGTGACGACATTTCCTACGAGCAGTACTTC. This sequence joins TRBV25-1 and TRBJ2-7, with unresolved D. Germline V gene data show CDR1 as MGHDK and CDR2 as SYGVNS. This CDR3 is built from 13 residues. Deletions cut 3 bases from V and 1 base from J, with 7 bases between.

The V gene is TRBV20-1, the J gene TRBJ2-7, with 10 positions matching TRBD1. CDR1 is DFQATT, CDR2 SNEGSKA, per germline (reference sequence). The CDR3 spans 14 residues. Unmatched junction bases numbered 8, after V lost 3 bases and J lost 6 bases. CDR3 sequence (DNA): TGCAGTGCTAGCCACGGGACAGGGGCCGGCGAGCAGTACTTC. Its protein product is CSASHGTGAGEQYF.

The chain links TRBV3-1 to TRBJ2-5; no clear D gene. The J call may be incorrect, as the DNA end agrees better with TRBJ2-7. The CDR3 has 14 amino acids. CDR1 is LGHDT, CDR2 YNNKEL, per germline (reference sequence). The CDR3 DNA sequence: TGTGCCAGCAGCCAAGTGGCAGCTACCCACGAGCAGTACTTC. As protein: CASSQVAATHEQYF.

The chain is built from TRBV28 and TRBJ2-3, with D possibly called TRBD1 or TRBD2 (5 bases each). The V gene's germline CDR1 is MDHEN and CDR2 SYDVKM. The CDR3 is 17 amino acids. Trimming took off 3 bases at V and 0 bases at J, with 16 bases between the two ends. The CDR3 reads CASSFIEGWTSTDTQYF. CDR3 sequence (DNA): TGTGCCAGCAGTTTTATCGAGGGGTGGACTAGCACAGATACGCAGTATTTT.